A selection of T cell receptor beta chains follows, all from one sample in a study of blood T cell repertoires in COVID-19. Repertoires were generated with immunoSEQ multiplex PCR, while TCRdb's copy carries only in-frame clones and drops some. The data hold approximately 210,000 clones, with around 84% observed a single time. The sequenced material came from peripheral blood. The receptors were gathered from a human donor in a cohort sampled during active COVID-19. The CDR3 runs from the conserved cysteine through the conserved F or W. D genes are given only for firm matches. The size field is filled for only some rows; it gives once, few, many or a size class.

CASSAGADTQYF	TGTGCCAGCAGCGCCGGGGCAGATACGCAGTATTTT	TRBV9	NA	TRBJ2-3	once
CASSPMARRGGETQYF	TGCGCCAGCAGCCCTATGGCCCGGCGGGGCGGGGAGACCCAGTACTTC	TRBV5-1	NA	TRBJ2-5	once
CASRRDSEKLFF	TGTGCCAGTCGCCGGGACAGTGAAAAACTGTTTTTT	TRBV2	TRBD1	TRBJ1-4	NA
CASSFRGGLRPYF	TGTGCCAGCAGTTTCCGCGGTGGCCTTCGACCTTATTTT	TRBV28	NA	TRBJ1-5	few
CASSFLGPNEQFF	TGTGCCAGCAGTTTTTTGGGGCCCAATGAGCAGTTCTTC	TRBV12-3/TRBV12-4	NA	TRBJ2-1	once
CASSLTGADYGYTF	TGTGCCAGCAGCCTAACAGGGGCCGACTATGGCTACACCTTC	TRBV11-1	TRBD1	TRBJ1-2	NA
CASSPGLAGETQYF	TGTGCCAGCAGCCCGGGACTAGCGGGAGAGACCCAGTACTTC	TRBV6-5	TRBD2	TRBJ2-5	NA
CASSYSNPGASWYTF	TGTGCCAGCAGTTACTCGAATCCAGGGGCCAGCTGGTACACCTTC	TRBV6-6	NA	TRBJ1-2	NA
CASSIQGGYTF	TGTGCCAGTAGTATTCAGGGTGGCTACACCTTC	TRBV19	NA	TRBJ1-2	NA
CASSTTGGYSTNEKLFF	TGTGCCAGTAGTACAACAGGGGGCTATTCAACTAATGAAAAACTGTTTTTT	TRBV19	TRBD1	TRBJ1-4	NA
CASSQAGFMRKNTEAFF	TGCGCCAGCAGCCAAGCTGGTTTTATGAGGAAGAACACTGAAGCTTTCTTT	TRBV4-1	NA	TRBJ1-1	NA
CASSSGGYGYTF	TGTGCCAGCAGTTCCGGTGGCTATGGCTACACCTTC	TRBV6-2/TRBV6-3	NA	TRBJ1-2	NA
CASSSPRGGELFF	TGTGCCAGCAGCTCTCCCCGGGGGGGGGAGCTGTTTTTT	TRBV7-9	NA	TRBJ2-2	NA
CASSLGRGTGAPNEKLFF	TGTGCCAGCAGCTTAGGTAGAGGGACAGGGGCGCCTAATGAAAAACTGTTTTTT	TRBV11-2	TRBD1	TRBJ1-4	once
CASSQLPGQGAKNIQYF	TGCGCCAGCAGTCAACTCCCAGGACAGGGAGCCAAAAACATTCAGTACTTC	TRBV23-1	TRBD1	TRBJ2-4	NA
CASSISDRRYEQYF	TGTGCCAGTAGTATCTCGGACAGAAGATACGAGCAGTACTTC	TRBV19	NA	TRBJ2-7	NA
CASSDRYEQYF	TGTGCCAGCAGTGATCGCTACGAGCAGTACTTC	TRBV2	NA	TRBJ2-7	NA
CARESQPQHF	TGCGCCCGGGAAAGTCAGCCCCAGCATTTT	TRBV10-2	NA	TRBJ1-5	NA
CASSRVGELFF	TGTGCCAGCAGCCGCGTCGGGGAGCTGTTTTTT	TRBV3-1/TRBV3-2	NA	TRBJ2-2	NA
CASSPFGAGGYNEQFF	TGTGCCAGCAGCCCCTTCGGGGCGGGGGGGTACAATGAGCAGTTCTTC	TRBV7-6	TRBD2	TRBJ2-1	NA
CASRGLSTNEKLFF	TGTGCCAGCCGCGGATTATCAACTAATGAAAAACTGTTTTTT	TRBV19	NA	TRBJ1-4	NA
CASSFWSSGNEQFF	TGTGCCAGCAGCTTTTGGTCTAGCGGGAATGAGCAGTTCTTC	TRBV5-4	TRBD2	TRBJ2-1	NA
CASREGLVSYEQYF	TGTGCCAGCAGGGAGGGACTAGTCAGCTACGAGCAGTACTTC	TRBV27	TRBD2	TRBJ2-7	NA
CASSPSGGLLSGNTIYF	TGTGCCAGCAGTCCGTCGGGGGGCTTACTCTCTGGAAACACCATATATTTT	TRBV6-6	NA	TRBJ1-3	NA
CSVGGQGRYGYTF	TGCAGCGTTGGCGGACAGGGAAGATATGGCTACACCTTC	TRBV29-1	TRBD1	TRBJ1-2	NA
CASSLGDRLNKQYF	TGTGCCAGCAGTTTAGGCGACAGGCTTAATAAGCAGTACTTC	TRBV27	NA	TRBJ2-7	few
CAWSRTGSPLHF	TGTGCCTGGAGTAGAACAGGATCACCCCTCCACTTT	TRBV30	NA	TRBJ1-6	once
CAIRDTGGRGYTF	TGTGCCATCAGAGACACAGGGGGCAGAGGCTACACCTTC	TRBV10-3	TRBD1	TRBJ1-2	NA
CASRLVPGAGTASSSYEQYF	TGTGCAAGTCGCTTAGTTCCAGGGGCGGGGACAGCATCTTCCTCCTACGAGCAGTACTTC	TRBV12-2	NA	TRBJ2-7	NA
CASSGRQDVASETQYF	TGTGCCAGCAGTGGGAGACAGGACGTAGCGTCGGAGACCCAGTACTTC	TRBV6-1	NA	TRBJ2-5	NA
CASSSPGDVYEQYF	TGTGCCAGCAGCTCTCCGGGAGATGTTTACGAGCAGTACTTC	TRBV7-2	NA	TRBJ2-7	NA
CASSTELIYNSPLHF	TGTGCCAGTAGTACCGAACTAATCTATAATTCACCCCTCCACTTT	TRBV19	NA	TRBJ1-6	NA
CATSDPLTDTQYF	TGTGCCACCAGTGATCCTCTCACAGATACGCAGTATTTT	TRBV24-1	NA	TRBJ2-3	NA
CASSPDREEGKLFF	TGTGCCAGCAGTCCGGACAGGGAGGAGGGAAAACTGTTTTTT	TRBV6-5	TRBD1	TRBJ1-4	NA
CASSLRTGTEAFF	TGTGCCAGCAGTTTACGTACAGGCACTGAAGCTTTCTTT	TRBV12-3/TRBV12-4	NA	TRBJ1-1	once
CASSLGGLVGYEQYF	TGCGCCAGCAGCTTGGGGGGACTAGTCGGTTACGAGCAGTACTTC	TRBV5-1	TRBD2	TRBJ2-7	few
CATGQGRRHGYTF	TGTGCCACCGGACAGGGACGTCGGCATGGCTACACCTTC	TRBV19	TRBD1	TRBJ1-2	NA
CASSNSGEYNEQFF	TGTGCCAGCAGCAACAGCGGGGAATACAATGAGCAGTTCTTC	TRBV11-2	TRBD2	TRBJ2-1	NA
CATGQGPSGQFF	TGTGCCACCGGGCAGGGGCCAAGTGGGCAGTTCTTC	TRBV6-5	NA	TRBJ2-1	NA
CASSDQGFAEAFF	TGTGCCAGCAGTGACCAGGGTTTCGCTGAAGCTTTCTTT	TRBV2	NA	TRBJ1-1	NA
CASSVATGGIGETQYF	TGTGCCAGCAGCGTAGCTACAGGGGGGATCGGGGAGACCCAGTACTTC	TRBV9	TRBD1	TRBJ2-5	NA
CASSLPGDLGANVLTF	TGTGCCAGCAGTTTACCGGGGGACCTTGGGGCCAACGTCCTGACTTTC	TRBV28	NA	TRBJ2-6	NA
CASSLIYRGNQPQHF	TGTGCCAGTAGTCTGATCTACAGGGGGAATCAGCCCCAGCATTTT	TRBV19	TRBD1	TRBJ1-5	NA
CAISVGGFNNEQFF	TGTGCCATCAGTGTAGGGGGATTCAACAATGAGCAGTTCTTC	TRBV10-3	NA	TRBJ2-1	once
CASSLQGDEQYF	TGCGCCAGCAGCTTGCAGGGGGACGAGCAGTACTTC	TRBV5-1	TRBD1	TRBJ2-7	NA
CASSLINTGELFF	TGTGCCAGCAGCTTAATAAACACCGGGGAGCTGTTTTTT	TRBV5-6	NA	TRBJ2-2	many
CASSQTGGDYVGNQPQHF	TGTGCCAGCAGTCAGACAGGGGGCGACTATGTAGGCAATCAGCCCCAGCATTTT	TRBV6-8	TRBD1	TRBJ1-5	once
CASSIGTRGNQPQHF	TGTGCCAGTAGTATAGGTACCCGCGGCAATCAGCCCCAGCATTTT	TRBV19	NA	TRBJ1-5	NA
CASSEIPGLADYEQYF	TGTGCCAGCTCAGAGATACCGGGACTAGCGGACTACGAGCAGTACTTC	TRBV18	TRBD2	TRBJ2-7	NA
CASSLPRQGPYNEQFF	TGTGCCAGCAGCCTCCCCCGACAGGGGCCCTACAATGAGCAGTTCTTC	TRBV3-1/TRBV3-2	TRBD1	TRBJ2-1	NA
CASSAYGQSSLAKNIQYF	TGCGCCAGCAGCGCGTACGGACAGTCCTCATTAGCCAAAAACATTCAGTACTTC	TRBV5-1	NA	TRBJ2-4	NA
CASGHNSYNEQFF	TGCGCCAGCGGACACAACTCCTACAATGAGCAGTTCTTC	TRBV5-1	NA	TRBJ2-1	medium-sized
CASRRTRSGNTIYF	TGTGCCAGCAGGAGGACTAGGTCTGGAAACACCATATATTTT	TRBV11-1	NA	TRBJ1-3	NA